By sample fraction, the clone carrying this T cell receptor (beta chain) is medium-sized (0.01 to 0.1%). Its antigen is still unknown. Other nucleotide sequences from this sample produce the same CDR3. These data originate in a study of PD-1 blockade in mismatch repair-deficient tumors. Study background: All were previously treated, progressing patients with about 11 mismatch repair-deficient cancer types. Study-level results: After pembrolizumab, tumor-resident clones rose rapidly, then generally contracted before radiologic responses.

V was trimmed by 2 bases and J by 3 bases, leaving 4 bases between them. The CDR3 length is 13 residues. Germline CDR1 and CDR2: MRHNA and SNTAGT. Mismatch repair deficiency was confirmed in all patients, by PCR or immunohistochemistry. TCR sequencing covered a few patients who responded to pembrolizumab. Sequenced by immunoSEQ multiplex PCR; TCRdb stores in-frame clones only, minus some. This sample yields approximately 25,000 clones, of which 83% are seen a single time; just over 20% belongs to the top ten. The sequence came from an adult with mismatch repair-deficient cancer. The J gene is TRBJ2-2, the V gene TRBV6-4; D remains ambiguous. This material consisted of peripheral blood, taken 12 weeks after starting pembrolizumab. CDR3 loop: CASSDRDTGELFF. The CDR3 DNA follows: TGTGCCAGCAGTGACAGGGACACCGGGGAGCTGTTTTTT.